This TCR beta chain is from a study of cytomegalovirus exposure and HLA in healthy donors. These donors, healthy bone marrow donors, were studied. Germline lookup yields CDR1 MNHEY and CDR2 SMNVEV (reference sequence). The CDR3 has 14 residues. Trimming took 6 bases from V and 13 from J; bases not matched to a gene: 15. In the PCR, 60 Vbeta and 13 Jbeta primers were used. Source study methods: Later reanalysis found tens of millions of unique TCR beta chains, 10 million to 12 million of them shared. Data came from immunoSEQ multiplex PCR; TCRdb stores just in-frame clones and leaves some out. The D gene and trimming were derived from the DNA, and the V and J assignments and clone size from that table. This sample carries some 170,000 clones, approximately 80% of them seen once, and the ten largest clones take approximately 5%. This clone is a singleton in its sample.

This TCR was sampled from a woman in her late teens or twenties in good health and CMV-seropositive. Sequencing used PBMCs. The V and J genes are TRBV27 and TRBJ1-2, with 9 bases matching TRBD1. CDR3 loop: CASRLGGQGRCITF. The CDR3 region has the DNA TGTGCCAGCAGACTAGGGGGACAGGGCCGTTGCATCACCTTC.